A selection of T cell receptor beta chains follows, all from one sample in a study of blood T cell repertoires in COVID-19. The data were produced by immunoSEQ multiplex PCR, yet TCRdb's version contains in-frame clones alone and is incomplete. Among about 49,000 clones, about four fifths were seen once, and the ten largest hold more than 1.5%. The sequencing sample was made of peripheral blood. These receptors came from a man aged 45 to 65 with acute or convalescent COVID-19. CDR3s include the opening cysteine and the closing phenylalanine or tryptophan. Fields, in order: clone size, J gene, V gene, D gene, CDR3 protein, CDR3 DNA. D genes are given only for firm matches. The size entry is marked missing in some rows and otherwise reads once, few, many or a size class.

clone size: .
J gene: TRBJ2-3
V gene: TRBV3-1/TRBV3-2
D gene: .
CDR3 protein: CASSRRRELVVPDTQYF
CDR3 DNA: TGTGCCAGCAGCCGGAGAAGGGAGTTGGTCGTTCCAGATACGCAGTATTTT

clone size: .
J gene: TRBJ1-2
V gene: TRBV30
D gene: TRBD1
CDR3 protein: CAWKGQIRNYGYTF
CDR3 DNA: TGTGCCTGGAAGGGACAGATTCGGAACTATGGCTACACCTTC

clone size: once
J gene: TRBJ2-1
V gene: TRBV14
D gene: TRBD2
CDR3 protein: CASSQISASGSSYNEQFF
CDR3 DNA: TGTGCCAGCAGCCAAATTAGTGCTAGCGGGAGTTCCTACAATGAGCAGTTCTTC

clone size: .
J gene: TRBJ1-2
V gene: TRBV12-5
D gene: .
CDR3 protein: CASGPTGLLWCYTF
CDR3 DNA: TGTGCTAGTGGTCCTACGGGACTCCTATGGTGCTACACCTTC

clone size: few
J gene: TRBJ2-2
V gene: TRBV9
D gene: TRBD2
CDR3 protein: CASSVGGSGATTGELFF
CDR3 DNA: TGTGCCAGCAGCGTTGGTGGGAGCGGGGCTACCACCGGGGAGCTGTTTTTT

clone size: .
J gene: TRBJ2-5
V gene: TRBV5-1
D gene: .
CDR3 protein: CASSFNLAGETQYF
CDR3 DNA: TGCGCCAGCAGCTTCAATCTCGCGGGGGAGACCCAGTACTTC

clone size: .
J gene: TRBJ2-1
V gene: TRBV28
D gene: TRBD2
CDR3 protein: CASSSPRLAGGYNEQFF
CDR3 DNA: TGTGCCAGCAGTTCTCCCCGCCTAGCGGGGGGTTACAATGAGCAGTTCTTC

clone size: .
J gene: TRBJ2-3
V gene: TRBV11-1
D gene: .
CDR3 protein: CASSGPYPTDTQYF
CDR3 DNA: TGTGCCAGCAGCGGGCCTTACCCCACAGATACGCAGTATTTT

clone size: .
J gene: TRBJ1-5
V gene: TRBV28
D gene: .
CDR3 protein: CASSPPGTRHSNQPQHF
CDR3 DNA: TGTGCCAGCAGCCCTCCCGGGACACGGCATAGCAATCAGCCCCAGCATTTT

clone size: .
J gene: TRBJ1-2
V gene: TRBV28
D gene: TRBD1
CDR3 protein: CASSLTGGPANYGYTF
CDR3 DNA: TGTGCCAGCAGTTTGACAGGGGGCCCAGCTAACTATGGCTACACCTTC

clone size: .
J gene: TRBJ1-6
V gene: TRBV3-1/TRBV3-2
D gene: .
CDR3 protein: CASSRQETYNSPLHF
CDR3 DNA: TGTGCCAGCAGCCGACAGGAGACCTATAATTCACCCCTCCACTTT

clone size: .
J gene: TRBJ2-7
V gene: TRBV5-4
D gene: .
CDR3 protein: CASSLGGQTYEQYF
CDR3 DNA: TGTGCCAGCAGCTTGGGCGGACAAACCTACGAGCAGTACTTC

clone size: once
J gene: TRBJ2-7
V gene: TRBV18
D gene: .
CDR3 protein: CASSAGSYEQYF
CDR3 DNA: TGTGCCAGCTCGGCAGGTTCCTACGAGCAGTACTTC

clone size: .
J gene: TRBJ1-3
V gene: TRBV29-1
D gene: .
CDR3 protein: CSVYGSSGNTIYF
CDR3 DNA: TGCAGCGTTTATGGGAGCTCTGGAAACACCATATATTTT

clone size: once
J gene: TRBJ2-1
V gene: TRBV7-2
D gene: .
CDR3 protein: CASSLGQGRHNEQFF
CDR3 DNA: TGTGCCAGCAGCTTAGGGCAGGGCAGGCACAATGAGCAGTTCTTC

clone size: .
J gene: TRBJ1-3
V gene: TRBV5-5
D gene: .
CDR3 protein: CASRRDTSGNTIYF
CDR3 DNA: TGTGCCAGCAGGAGGGACACCTCTGGAAACACCATATATTTT

clone size: .
J gene: TRBJ2-5
V gene: TRBV5-1
D gene: .
CDR3 protein: CASSLHVGQGKTQYF
CDR3 DNA: TGCGCCAGCAGCTTGCACGTGGGGCAGGGTAAGACCCAGTACTTC

clone size: .
J gene: TRBJ1-3
V gene: TRBV3-1/TRBV3-2
D gene: TRBD1
CDR3 protein: CASSYRGVSGNTIYF
CDR3 DNA: TGTGCCAGCAGCTACAGGGGAGTCTCTGGAAACACCATATATTTT

clone size: .
J gene: TRBJ2-1
V gene: TRBV14
D gene: .
CDR3 protein: CASSWSFLEQFF
CDR3 DNA: TGTGCCAGCAGCTGGAGTTTTTTGGAGCAGTTCTTC

clone size: .
J gene: TRBJ2-1
V gene: TRBV24-1
D gene: TRBD1
CDR3 protein: CATSDPRLQGSEQFF
CDR3 DNA: TGTGCCACCAGTGATCCCCGTTTACAGGGGAGTGAGCAGTTCTTC

clone size: .
J gene: TRBJ1-5
V gene: TRBV7-2
D gene: .
CDR3 protein: CASGDRPAPQPQHF
CDR3 DNA: TGTGCCAGTGGAGACAGACCAGCTCCTCAGCCCCAGCATTTT

clone size: .
J gene: TRBJ2-1
V gene: TRBV5-4
D gene: .
CDR3 protein: CASSPGIAFNEQFF
CDR3 DNA: TGTGCCAGCAGCCCGGGGATAGCGTTCAATGAGCAGTTCTTC

clone size: once
J gene: TRBJ1-2
V gene: TRBV30
D gene: TRBD1
CDR3 protein: CAWSVQGGSGGYTF
CDR3 DNA: TGTGCCTGGAGTGTACAGGGGGGCTCGGGCGGCTACACCTTC

clone size: .
J gene: TRBJ2-7
V gene: TRBV4-1
D gene: TRBD2
CDR3 protein: CASTRGPGGTYEQYF
CDR3 DNA: TGCGCCAGCACCCGGGGCCCGGGGGGAACCTACGAGCAGTACTTC

clone size: .
J gene: TRBJ2-7
V gene: TRBV30
D gene: .
CDR3 protein: CAWRHPTVSYEQYF
CDR3 DNA: TGTGCCTGGAGACACCCGACAGTCTCCTACGAGCAGTACTTC

clone size: .
J gene: TRBJ1-6
V gene: TRBV18
D gene: TRBD1
CDR3 protein: CASSPLGTGSGSPLHF
CDR3 DNA: TGTGCCAGCTCACCGCTCGGGACAGGGTCTGGTTCACCCCTCCACTTT

clone size: once
J gene: TRBJ1-4
V gene: TRBV11-2
D gene: .
CDR3 protein: CASSLTQSTNEKLFF
CDR3 DNA: TGTGCCAGCAGCTTGACACAATCAACTAATGAAAAACTGTTTTTT

clone size: .
J gene: TRBJ2-5
V gene: TRBV2
D gene: .
CDR3 protein: CASSRSATQYF
CDR3 DNA: TGTGCCAGCAGCAGAAGTGCGACCCAGTACTTC

clone size: .
J gene: TRBJ1-2
V gene: TRBV11-2
D gene: TRBD1
CDR3 protein: CASSQDRGLEGVGYTF
CDR3 DNA: TGTGCCAGCAGCCAGGACAGGGGGTTAGAAGGAGTTGGCTACACCTTC

clone size: .
J gene: TRBJ2-1
V gene: TRBV28
D gene: TRBD2
CDR3 protein: CASSWLGTSDKNEQFF
CDR3 DNA: TGTGCCAGCAGTTGGTTGGGGACTAGCGATAAAAATGAGCAGTTCTTC

clone size: .
J gene: TRBJ2-2
V gene: TRBV5-4
D gene: .
CDR3 protein: CASSRVTGELFF
CDR3 DNA: TGTGCCAGCAGCCGGGTAACCGGGGAGCTGTTTTTT

clone size: .
J gene: TRBJ2-3
V gene: TRBV28
D gene: TRBD1
CDR3 protein: CASSLGTGISDTQYF
CDR3 DNA: TGTGCCAGCAGCCTGGGGACAGGAATTTCAGATACGCAGTATTTT

clone size: .
J gene: TRBJ2-7
V gene: TRBV7-2
D gene: .
CDR3 protein: CASSLKEVQYF
CDR3 DNA: TGTGCCAGCAGCTTAAAAGAGGTGCAGTACTTC

clone size: .
J gene: TRBJ2-2
V gene: TRBV5-1
D gene: .
CDR3 protein: CASRLSGVGTGELFF
CDR3 DNA: TGCGCCAGCCGTCTTTCGGGAGTAGGAACCGGGGAGCTGTTTTTT

clone size: few
J gene: TRBJ1-2
V gene: TRBV19
D gene: TRBD1
CDR3 protein: CASKQQGSFSYTF
CDR3 DNA: TGTGCCAGTAAGCAACAGGGGAGTTTTAGCTACACCTTC

clone size: .
J gene: TRBJ2-1
V gene: TRBV18
D gene: TRBD2
CDR3 protein: CASSPRAGGPADEQFF
CDR3 DNA: TGTGCCAGCTCACCCCGAGCGGGAGGTCCCGCCGATGAGCAGTTCTTC